These T cell receptor beta chains were read from a single sample in a study of blood T cell repertoires in COVID-19. Clones were sequenced by immunoSEQ multiplex PCR, and TCRdb holds only the in-frame ones, with some missing. The sample consists of under 200,000 clones, approximately 88% of them appearing once. Input material: PBMCs or T cells enriched from blood (not recorded which). The receptors were gathered from a woman aged 60-75 years who had recovered from COVID-19. Each CDR3 is given with its conserved first and last residue. Fields, in order: D gene, J gene, clone size, V gene, CDR3 protein, CDR3 DNA. A D gene is named only where the DNA matches it firmly. The size field is filled for only some rows; it gives once, few, many or a size class.

NA,TRBJ1-4,NA,TRBV3-1/TRBV3-2,CASSQFTGVNEKLFF,TGTGCCAGCAGCCAATTCACGGGGGTTAATGAAAAACTGTTTTTT
NA,TRBJ2-7,NA,TRBV7-9,CASSLDATASYEQYF,TGTGCCAGCAGCTTAGACGCGACAGCCTCCTACGAGCAGTACTTC
TRBD1,TRBJ1-3,NA,TRBV7-9,CASRKPQGAQDGNTIYF,TGTGCCAGCAGGAAGCCACAGGGGGCGCAGGATGGAAACACCATATATTTT
TRBD1,TRBJ1-4,NA,TRBV2,CASRTLRGRPNEKLFF,TGTGCCAGCAGAACCTTAAGGGGGCGTCCTAATGAAAAACTGTTTTTT
TRBD1,TRBJ1-1,NA,TRBV11-2,CASSSSDRGRGTEAFF,TGTGCCAGCAGCTCCAGCGACAGGGGGCGCGGAACTGAAGCTTTCTTT
NA,TRBJ2-2,NA,TRBV29-1,CSASTRGPGELFF,TGCAGCGCTTCGACCAGGGGCCCGGGGGAGCTGTTTTTT
NA,TRBJ1-2,NA,TRBV6-5,CASSLTYRAKGGYTF,TGTGCCAGCAGTTTAACCTACAGGGCCAAAGGAGGCTACACCTTC
TRBD1,TRBJ1-2,NA,TRBV2,CASRGDRGASGYTF,TGTGCCAGCAGAGGGGACAGGGGCGCCTCTGGCTACACCTTC
NA,TRBJ1-1,NA,TRBV7-2,CASSRQGFSTEAFF,TGTGCCAGCAGCCGCCAGGGTTTTAGCACTGAAGCTTTCTTT
NA,TRBJ1-6,once,TRBV7-3,CASSEDTYSPLHF,TGTGCCAGCAGCGAAGACACATATTCACCCCTCCACTTT
NA,TRBJ1-1,NA,TRBV6-5,CASSYDSGHTNTEAFF,TGTGCCAGCAGCTACGACTCGGGACACACGAACACTGAAGCTTTCTTT
TRBD2,TRBJ2-5,NA,TRBV7-7,CASSLGAGWQETQYF,TGTGCCAGCAGCTTAGGAGCGGGGTGGCAAGAGACCCAGTACTTC
NA,TRBJ2-7,NA,TRBV28,CATDLQGSEQYF,TGTGCCACCGACTTACAGGGAAGCGAGCAGTACTTC
TRBD1,TRBJ1-2,NA,TRBV30,CAWSVQWDRNNYGYTF,TGTGCCTGGAGTGTACAATGGGACAGGAATAACTATGGCTACACCTTC
TRBD2,TRBJ2-4,NA,TRBV4-2,CASSQDPGTSQNIQYF,TGTGCCAGCAGCCAGGACCCCGGGACTAGCCAAAACATTCAGTACTTC
NA,TRBJ2-1,NA,TRBV7-3,CASSLGGSNNEQFF,TGTGCCAGCAGCTTAGGTGGGAGTAACAATGAGCAGTTCTTC